The rows below give T cell receptor beta chains drawn from one sample of a study of blood T cell repertoires in COVID-19. Assay: immunoSEQ multiplex PCR; the TCRdb copy retains only in-frame clones and omits some. The data contain 200,000 or so clones, around 89% of them seen just once; the ten biggest clones take up about 2.5%. Sequencing input: peripheral blood. Source of these receptors: a man aged 30 to 39 with COVID-19, enrolled during active disease. Both conserved end residues are part of each CDR3. Fields, in order: CDR3 protein, CDR3 DNA, clone size, J gene, D gene, V gene. A D gene is named only where the DNA matches it firmly. Where a row states a size, it is once, few, many or the class of an expanded clone; other rows omit it.

CDR3aa: CASSLQVNTEAFF
CDR3nt: TGTGCCAGCAGTCTCCAGGTAAACACTGAAGCTTTCTTT
abundance: .
j_gene: TRBJ1-1
d_gene: .
v_gene: TRBV6-6

CDR3aa: CAISESAGVANYGYTF
CDR3nt: TGTGCCATCAGTGAGTCGGCAGGGGTCGCAAACTATGGCTACACCTTC
abundance: .
j_gene: TRBJ1-2
d_gene: .
v_gene: TRBV10-3

CDR3aa: CASSLRLAGDEQFF
CDR3nt: TGTGCCAGCAGTTTACGGCTAGCGGGAGACGAGCAGTTCTTC
abundance: .
j_gene: TRBJ2-1
d_gene: TRBD2
v_gene: TRBV28

CDR3aa: CASSSPPGNGELFF
CDR3nt: TGTGCCAGCAGCTCCCCTCCGGGGAACGGGGAGCTGTTTTTT
abundance: few
j_gene: TRBJ2-2
d_gene: .
v_gene: TRBV7-2

CDR3aa: CASSPGPRDRGPRYEQYF
CDR3nt: TGTGCCAGCAGTCCCGGCCCCCGGGACAGGGGACCGCGCTACGAGCAGTACTTC
abundance: .
j_gene: TRBJ2-7
d_gene: TRBD1
v_gene: TRBV27

CDR3aa: CASSILTGDSGNTIYF
CDR3nt: TGTGCCAGTAGTATCCTGACAGGGGATTCTGGAAACACCATATATTTT
abundance: .
j_gene: TRBJ1-3
d_gene: TRBD1
v_gene: TRBV19

CDR3aa: CATSRAGEDGYNEQFF
CDR3nt: TGTGCCACCAGCAGAGCGGGGGAAGACGGTTACAATGAGCAGTTCTTC
abundance: .
j_gene: TRBJ2-1
d_gene: .
v_gene: TRBV15

CDR3aa: CASSVLGQANYGYTF
CDR3nt: TGTGCCAGCAGCGTGCTCGGACAGGCGAACTATGGCTACACCTTC
abundance: few
j_gene: TRBJ1-2
d_gene: TRBD1
v_gene: TRBV9

CDR3aa: CASSYTKTGVATEAFF
CDR3nt: TGTGCCAGCAGTTACACTAAAACAGGGGTGGCCACTGAAGCTTTCTTT
abundance: .
j_gene: TRBJ1-1
d_gene: TRBD1
v_gene: TRBV6-6

CDR3aa: CASSLGPGPNYGYTF
CDR3nt: TGTGCCAGCAGCTTGGGGCCAGGGCCTAACTATGGCTACACCTTC
abundance: .
j_gene: TRBJ1-2
d_gene: .
v_gene: TRBV5-6

CDR3aa: CASSYDRNYGYTF
CDR3nt: TGTGCCAGCAGCTACGACAGGAACTATGGCTACACCTTC
abundance: .
j_gene: TRBJ1-2
d_gene: .
v_gene: TRBV5-5

CDR3aa: CASSQGWGNTDTQYF
CDR3nt: TGTGCCAGCAGCCAGGGGTGGGGCAACACAGATACGCAGTATTTT
abundance: .
j_gene: TRBJ2-3
d_gene: .
v_gene: TRBV7-9

CDR3aa: CASSYPRGVTGVRNQPQHF
CDR3nt: TGTGCCAGCAGTTACCCACGAGGGGTTACAGGGGTCAGGAATCAGCCCCAGCATTTT
abundance: .
j_gene: TRBJ1-5
d_gene: TRBD1
v_gene: TRBV6-2/TRBV6-3

CDR3aa: CASSSRQGNYILLHF
CDR3nt: TGTGCCAGTAGTAGCCGACAGGGTAATTATATTCTCCTCCACTTT
abundance: .
j_gene: TRBJ1-6
d_gene: TRBD1
v_gene: TRBV19

CDR3aa: CASSLTSQGQPQHF
CDR3nt: TGTGCCAGCAGCTTAACCTCACAGGGGCAGCCCCAGCATTTT
abundance: .
j_gene: TRBJ1-5
d_gene: TRBD1
v_gene: TRBV7-9

CDR3aa: CASSLDYGVAGELFF
CDR3nt: TGTGCCAGCAGCTTAGATTACGGGGTTGCCGGGGAGCTGTTTTTT
abundance: .
j_gene: TRBJ2-2
d_gene: .
v_gene: TRBV7-9

CDR3aa: CASSLTPMGSPSF
CDR3nt: TGTGCCAGCAGCTTAACGCCAATGGGGAGCCCAAGTTTT
abundance: .
j_gene: TRBJ2-2
d_gene: .
v_gene: TRBV7-3

CDR3aa: CASTYTPGYEQYF
CDR3nt: TGCGCCAGCACGTACACCCCCGGGTACGAGCAGTACTTC
abundance: .
j_gene: TRBJ2-7
d_gene: .
v_gene: TRBV5-1

CDR3aa: CASSYSTREVVYNEQFF
CDR3nt: TGTGCCAGCAGTTATTCCACCCGGGAGGTAGTGTACAATGAGCAGTTCTTC
abundance: .
j_gene: TRBJ2-1
d_gene: TRBD2
v_gene: TRBV6-2/TRBV6-3

CDR3aa: CASSPRFGRGNTEAFF
CDR3nt: TGTGCCAGCAGCCCCCGGTTTGGCAGGGGAAACACTGAAGCTTTCTTT
abundance: once
j_gene: TRBJ1-1
d_gene: .
v_gene: TRBV9

CDR3aa: CASARGGTDTQYF
CDR3nt: TGCGCCAGCGCCCGGGGGGGCACAGATACGCAGTATTTT
abundance: .
j_gene: TRBJ2-3
d_gene: TRBD2
v_gene: TRBV5-1

CDR3aa: CASSTDREANYGYTF
CDR3nt: TGTGCCAGCAGCACGGACAGGGAGGCAAACTATGGCTACACCTTC
abundance: .
j_gene: TRBJ1-2
d_gene: TRBD1
v_gene: TRBV7-9

CDR3aa: CATSDRTEYGYTF
CDR3nt: TGTGCCACCAGTGACCGGACTGAATATGGCTACACCTTC
abundance: few
j_gene: TRBJ1-2
d_gene: .
v_gene: TRBV24-1

CDR3aa: CASARGSGANVLTF
CDR3nt: TGTGCCAGCGCGAGAGGATCTGGGGCCAACGTCCTGACTTTC
abundance: once
j_gene: TRBJ2-6
d_gene: .
v_gene: TRBV6-4

CDR3aa: CASSPTGTGAGNTIYF
CDR3nt: TGTGCCAGCTCACCTACCGGGACAGGGGCTGGAAACACCATATATTTT
abundance: .
j_gene: TRBJ1-3
d_gene: TRBD1
v_gene: TRBV18

CDR3aa: CASSYVYPSPEAFF
CDR3nt: TGTGCCAGCAGTTACGTATACCCTAGTCCTGAAGCTTTCTTT
abundance: .
j_gene: TRBJ1-1
d_gene: .
v_gene: TRBV6-5

CDR3aa: CSASRRNTEAFF
CDR3nt: TGCAGTGCTAGTCGTAGGAACACTGAAGCTTTCTTT
abundance: .
j_gene: TRBJ1-1
d_gene: .
v_gene: TRBV20-1

CDR3aa: CATSQGGTDTQYF
CDR3nt: TGTGCCACCAGTCAGGGGGGAACAGATACGCAGTATTTT
abundance: once
j_gene: TRBJ2-3
d_gene: .
v_gene: TRBV15

CDR3aa: CASSTGQFNSNQPQHF
CDR3nt: TGTGCCAGTAGTACCGGACAGTTTAATAGCAATCAGCCCCAGCATTTT
abundance: .
j_gene: TRBJ1-5
d_gene: .
v_gene: TRBV19

CDR3aa: CASSQEVQPNSPLHF
CDR3nt: TGCGCCAGCAGCCAAGAAGTACAGCCAAATTCACCCCTCCACTTT
abundance: .
j_gene: TRBJ1-6
d_gene: .
v_gene: TRBV4-3

CDR3aa: CASSRTRGYTEAFF
CDR3nt: TGTGCCAGCAGCCGAACGAGAGGATACACTGAAGCTTTCTTT
abundance: .
j_gene: TRBJ1-1
d_gene: .
v_gene: TRBV5-4

CDR3aa: CASSLAARGAFF
CDR3nt: TGTGCCAGCAGTTTGGCTGCCAGAGGGGCTTTCTTT
abundance: .
j_gene: TRBJ1-1
d_gene: .
v_gene: TRBV28

CDR3aa: CASSLAPGAEEYNEQFF
CDR3nt: TGTGCCAGCAGCTTAGCACCAGGGGCGGAGGAATACAATGAGCAGTTCTTC
abundance: .
j_gene: TRBJ2-1
d_gene: .
v_gene: TRBV11-3

CDR3aa: CASSHSGNEQFF
CDR3nt: TGTGCCAGCAGCCACAGCGGCAATGAGCAGTTCTTC
abundance: .
j_gene: TRBJ2-1
d_gene: .
v_gene: TRBV6-2/TRBV6-3

CDR3aa: CASSLMTGVLGNSPLHF
CDR3nt: TGTGCCAGCAGTTTGATGACAGGGGTCTTAGGTAATTCACCCCTCCACTTT
abundance: few
j_gene: TRBJ1-6
d_gene: TRBD1
v_gene: TRBV28

CDR3aa: CATSLGTSGYNEQFF
CDR3nt: TGTGCCACCAGTCTCGGGACTAGCGGATACAATGAGCAGTTCTTC
abundance: .
j_gene: TRBJ2-1
d_gene: TRBD2
v_gene: TRBV24-1

CDR3aa: CASSKAGGGRTSVSYEQYF
CDR3nt: TGTGCCAGCAGCAAAGCGGGTGGAGGTCGGACTAGCGTATCCTACGAGCAGTACTTC
abundance: once
j_gene: TRBJ2-7
d_gene: .
v_gene: TRBV21-1

CDR3aa: CATSRDNEQYF
CDR3nt: TGTGCCACCAGCAGGGACAACGAGCAGTACTTC
abundance: few
j_gene: TRBJ2-7
d_gene: .
v_gene: TRBV15

CDR3aa: CATSVSGRGYNEQFF
CDR3nt: TGTGCCACCAGTGTATCGGGCAGGGGATACAATGAGCAGTTCTTC
abundance: few
j_gene: TRBJ2-1
d_gene: .
v_gene: TRBV24-1

CDR3aa: CASSGRLGNQPQHF
CDR3nt: TGTGCCAGCAGTGGCAGGTTAGGTAATCAGCCCCAGCATTTT
abundance: .
j_gene: TRBJ1-5
d_gene: .
v_gene: TRBV2

CDR3aa: CASSRDPGQGGDTQYF
CDR3nt: TGTGCCAGCAGCCGAGATCCGGGACAGGGGGGAGATACGCAGTATTTT
abundance: .
j_gene: TRBJ2-3
d_gene: TRBD1
v_gene: TRBV7-8

CDR3aa: CASSLMNTGRRTEAFF
CDR3nt: TGTGCCAGCAGTTTGATGAATACAGGGCGGCGGACTGAAGCTTTCTTT
abundance: .
j_gene: TRBJ1-1
d_gene: .
v_gene: TRBV28

CDR3aa: CATRLFSVETQYF
CDR3nt: TGTGCCACCAGATTATTTTCGGTAGAGACCCAGTACTTC
abundance: .
j_gene: TRBJ2-5
d_gene: .
v_gene: TRBV15

CDR3aa: CASSQEGGAEAFF
CDR3nt: TGTGCCAGCAGCCAGGAGGGTGGGGCTGAAGCTTTCTTT
abundance: .
j_gene: TRBJ1-1
d_gene: .
v_gene: TRBV28

CDR3aa: CASSYYGTGGEQYF
CDR3nt: TGTGCCAGCAGTTACTACGGGACAGGGGGCGAGCAGTACTTC
abundance: .
j_gene: TRBJ2-7
d_gene: TRBD1
v_gene: TRBV6-5

CDR3aa: CASRRGQGSYEQYF
CDR3nt: TGTGCCAGCAGGAGGGGACAGGGGTCCTACGAGCAGTACTTC
abundance: many
j_gene: TRBJ2-7
d_gene: TRBD1
v_gene: TRBV4-2

CDR3aa: CAWRKGYTGELFF
CDR3nt: TGTGCCTGGAGAAAGGGGTACACCGGGGAGCTGTTTTTT
abundance: .
j_gene: TRBJ2-2
d_gene: .
v_gene: TRBV30

CDR3aa: CASGLLYRPETGYEQYF
CDR3nt: TGTGCTAGTGGTTTGTTATACAGACCCGAGACCGGCTACGAGCAGTACTTC
abundance: few
j_gene: TRBJ2-7
d_gene: .
v_gene: TRBV12-5

CDR3aa: CASSPRGTDNEQFF
CDR3nt: TGCGCCAGCAGCCCGAGGGGGACAGACAATGAGCAGTTCTTC
abundance: .
j_gene: TRBJ2-1
d_gene: TRBD1
v_gene: TRBV4-3

CDR3aa: CASLVTGGRYGYTF
CDR3nt: TGTGCCAGCTTAGTGACGGGGGGGCGCTATGGCTACACCTTC
abundance: .
j_gene: TRBJ1-2
d_gene: .
v_gene: TRBV28

CDR3aa: CASSLVGGSPSPGELFF
CDR3nt: TGTGCCAGTAGTCTCGTCGGGGGGTCACCGTCCCCCGGGGAGCTGTTTTTT
abundance: .
j_gene: TRBJ2-2
d_gene: TRBD2
v_gene: TRBV19

CDR3aa: CASSADIPRQPQHF
CDR3nt: TGTGCCAGCAGTGCCGACATTCCCAGGCAGCCCCAGCATTTT
abundance: .
j_gene: TRBJ1-5
d_gene: .
v_gene: TRBV2

CDR3aa: CASSLSGRGWTGELFF
CDR3nt: TGTGCCAGCAGCTTATCAGGCAGGGGCTGGACCGGGGAGCTGTTTTTT
abundance: .
j_gene: TRBJ2-2
d_gene: .
v_gene: TRBV7-6

CDR3aa: CASSEGQARSYGYTF
CDR3nt: TGTGCCAGCAGTGAAGGGCAGGCGCGATCCTATGGCTACACCTTC
abundance: .
j_gene: TRBJ1-2
d_gene: .
v_gene: TRBV2

CDR3aa: CASSLTVWGNQPQHF
CDR3nt: TGTGCCAGCAGCTTAACAGTCTGGGGCAATCAGCCCCAGCATTTT
abundance: .
j_gene: TRBJ1-5
d_gene: .
v_gene: TRBV7-2

CDR3aa: CASRLLAGVADTQYF
CDR3nt: TGTGCCAGCAGACTCCTAGCGGGGGTTGCAGATACGCAGTATTTT
abundance: few
j_gene: TRBJ2-3
d_gene: TRBD2
v_gene: TRBV2

CDR3aa: CASSPPGVGTHQPQHF
CDR3nt: TGTGCCAGCTCACCACCGGGGGTAGGGACTCATCAGCCCCAGCATTTT
abundance: .
j_gene: TRBJ1-5
d_gene: .
v_gene: TRBV18

CDR3aa: CASSQSGTRRTGELFF
CDR3nt: TGTGCCAGCAGCCAGTCCGGGACTAGAAGAACCGGGGAGCTGTTTTTT
abundance: .
j_gene: TRBJ2-2
d_gene: TRBD2
v_gene: TRBV4-2

CDR3aa: CASSLDPSPTQYF
CDR3nt: TGTGCCAGCAGCTTAGACCCTAGCCCTACGCAGTATTTT
abundance: once
j_gene: TRBJ2-3
d_gene: .
v_gene: TRBV11-3

CDR3aa: CASSLVAGGPGEQFF
CDR3nt: TGTGCCAGCAGTTTAGTAGCGGGAGGGCCAGGTGAGCAGTTCTTC
abundance: .
j_gene: TRBJ2-1
d_gene: TRBD2
v_gene: TRBV6-5